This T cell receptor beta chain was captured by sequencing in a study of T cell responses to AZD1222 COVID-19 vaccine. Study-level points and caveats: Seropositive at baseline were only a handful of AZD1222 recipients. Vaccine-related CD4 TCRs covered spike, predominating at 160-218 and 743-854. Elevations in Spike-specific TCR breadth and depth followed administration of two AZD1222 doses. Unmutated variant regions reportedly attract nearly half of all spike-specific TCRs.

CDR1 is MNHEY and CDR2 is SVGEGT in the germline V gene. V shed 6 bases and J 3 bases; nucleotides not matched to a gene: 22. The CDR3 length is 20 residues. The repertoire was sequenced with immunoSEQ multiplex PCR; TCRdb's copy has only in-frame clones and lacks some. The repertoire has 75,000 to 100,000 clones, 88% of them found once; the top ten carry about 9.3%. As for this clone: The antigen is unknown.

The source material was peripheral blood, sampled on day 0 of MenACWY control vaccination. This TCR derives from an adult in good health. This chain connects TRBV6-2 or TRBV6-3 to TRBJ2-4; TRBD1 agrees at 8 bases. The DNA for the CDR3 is TGTGCCAGCAGCCCCGGGACAGGTCGAAGGGTCGGTTATGGCAAAAACATTCAGTACTTC. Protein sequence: CASSPGTGRRVGYGKNIQYF.